The rows below give T cell receptor beta chains drawn from one sample of a study of blood T cells in healthy people across ages. One entry per CDR3 protein results from TCRdb running MiXCR on the 5' RACE reads. The sample comprises 1.5 million to 2 million distinct CDR3 sequences, 49% of which are singletons, and around 2.1% rests with the top ten. Specimen: blood. The receptor source for this set is a woman aged 35 to 49 in good health. Each CDR3 is given with its conserved first and last residue.

TRBJ2-3	TRBV25-1	CASSDVFGTDTQYF
TRBJ2-6	TRBV6-6	CASSSTGGPPGANVLTF
TRBJ1-6	TRBV4-1	CASSQGSGDWNSPLHF
TRBJ2-6	TRBV11-2	CASSQKTGGVSGANVLTF
TRBJ2-3	TRBV2	CASRRRVGDTQYF
TRBJ2-3	TRBV20-1	CSARGHRPPDTQYF
TRBJ1-1	TRBV28	CASKKGRLQMNTEAFF
TRBJ1-5	TRBV12-3/TRBV12-4	CASSRTGVSGQPQHF
TRBJ2-7	TRBV10-3	CAISEPRDRGSNEQYF
TRBJ2-1	TRBV9	CASSVSGELRYNEQFF
TRBJ2-3	TRBV2	CASSEEVTDTQYF
TRBJ2-1	TRBV12-3/TRBV12-4	CASSPPTKRGGYNEQFF
TRBJ2-7	TRBV4-1	CASSPTWGGYEQYF
TRBJ1-5	TRBV6-5	CASGTGQRQPQHF
TRBJ2-7	TRBV27	CASNLRGESYEQYF
TRBJ1-1	TRBV28	CASSFPTTNTEAFF
TRBJ2-3	TRBV19	CASSMADTQYF
TRBJ1-2	TRBV4-3	CASSQGLGSHGYTF
TRBJ2-5	TRBV11-2	CASSLDTGQETQYF
NA	TRBV5-1	CASSLSGFSYEQYF
TRBJ2-1	TRBV4-1	CASSQGDRSIYNEQFF
TRBJ2-1	TRBV13	CASSLRGFYEQFF
TRBJ2-1	TRBV6-5	CASRPTGSSYNEQFF
TRBJ1-5	TRBV29-1	CSTGHAGQPQHF
TRBJ2-1	TRBV7-2	CASSLGIGSSYNEQFF
TRBJ2-1	TRBV4-3	CASSQALAGGTSSYNEQFF
TRBJ2-7	TRBV7-8	CASSMQGVVRGQEQYF
TRBJ1-6	TRBV6-5	CASSSPVRQGYVHSPLHF
TRBJ2-1	TRBV7-2	CASSLGLQGAVSAHEQFF
TRBJ2-1	TRBV13	CASSLAERASYNEQFF
TRBJ2-1	TRBV3-1	CASSHRSGVVHNEQFF
TRBJ1-2	TRBV15	CATSRDLGHGLYGYTF
TRBJ2-5	TRBV5-5	CASSSRSETQYF
TRBJ1-4	TRBV4-1	CASSPSTGVGEKLFF
TRBJ2-4	TRBV3-1	CASSKGQGIAKNIQYF
NA	TRBV12-3/TRBV12-4	CASRTGDKMKETQYF
TRBJ2-1	TRBV25-1	CASSPPGSGDTTAQFF
TRBJ2-7	TRBV4-3	CASSQDIIQDRDAYEQYF
TRBJ2-5	TRBV27	CASSLKVPRGNRGTGETQYF
TRBJ2-3	TRBV7-6	CASSVVGRADTQYF
TRBJ2-1	TRBV6-5	CASSKRQGWGNEQFF
TRBJ2-1	TRBV15	CATSRVGGDRGRNEQFF
TRBJ1-2	TRBV12-3/TRBV12-4	CASNYMTGMGRGYTF
TRBJ2-7	TRBV10-1	CASSDLREDDEQYF
TRBJ2-1	TRBV27	CASSPRGGLRNEQFF
TRBJ2-5	TRBV12-3/TRBV12-4	CASSPQGGSIQETQYF
TRBJ1-6	TRBV6-5	CASSYRGQGGSPLHF